The next 13 T cell receptor beta chains were all read from a single sample in a study of shared clonotypes between healthy human individuals. Produced via immunoSEQ multiplex PCR; TCRdb's table is partial and in-frame only. The repertoire includes fewer than 2.5 million clones, 93% of them detected once, and 0.36% sits in the top ten. Sequenced sample: naive CD4+ T cells from PBMCs. Subset defined: CD45RA+ positively selected. The receptors shown here come from a man aged 18 to 30 in good health. Some clones in this sample may be carry-over from other donors' samples.

This chain uses TRBV28 with TRBJ1-4; D not certain. Germline V gene data show CDR1 as MDHEN and CDR2 as SYDVKM. The CDR3 runs 15 residues. V gave up 6 bases and J gave up 5 bases, with 16 bases separating them. In nucleotides, the CDR3 is TGTGCCAGCAGCCCCAGAGGACTCCCCAATGAAAAACTGTTTTTT. It is translated as CASSPRGLPNEKLFF.

A few counts support this clone. V is TRBV2 and J is TRBJ1-5; D not certain. The V end was cut by 2 bases, the J end by 5 bases, with 10 bases between. The germline V gene encodes CDR1 SNHLY and CDR2 FYNNEI. The CDR3 runs 14 residues. The CDR3 reads CASSEQWEDQPQHF. The CDR3 DNA is TGTGCCAGCAGTGAACAGTGGGAGGATCAGCCCCAGCATTTT.

The count of this clone is one. CDR3 coding DNA: TGTGCCAGTAGTATTTACCGAACTAGATTCGATGAGCAGTTCTTC. It specifies CASSIYRTRFDEQFF. The chain has TRBV19 and TRBJ2-1; D is perhaps TRBD2 (5 bases). The CDR3 has 15 amino acids. From germline, CDR1 is LNHDA and CDR2 SQIVND (reference sequence). The V gene lost 3 bases and the J gene lost 8 bases, with 17 bases spanning the gap.

The chain recombines TRBV5-1 with TRBJ2-3; 10 nucleotides line up with TRBD2. The CDR3 spans 16 residues. Losses at the gene ends were 3 bases for V and 1 base for J; bases not matched to a gene: 5. Germline CDR1 and CDR2: SGHRS and YFSETQ. This CDR3 is CASSYDGLAGTDTQYF. The DNA for the CDR3 is TGCGCCAGCAGCTATGATGGACTAGCGGGCACAGATACGCAGTATTTT.

V and J are TRBV5-4 and TRBJ2-1, with 9 bases aligning to TRBD2. The ends lost 4 bases at V and 5 bases at J; junction bases unmatched: 13. This CDR3 region has 17 residues. The germline V gene has CDR1 SGHNT and CDR2 YYREEE (reference sequence). The CDR3 DNA reads as TGTGCCAGCAGCCCTGGGGGCGGGAGGGCCAAGGACAATGAGCAGTTCTTC. This codes for CASSPGGGRAKDNEQFF.

V usage is TRBV4-3 and J usage is TRBJ2-1; possible D gene TRBD2, 6 bases. Between the trimmed V and J ends, which lost 0 bases and 2 bases, there was a span of 11 bases. Germline CDR1 reads LGHNA; CDR2 reads YSLEER. There are 16 residues in the CDR3. CDR3 coding DNA: TGCGCCAGCAGCCAAGATACTAGCCTAGCCTACAATGAGCAGTTCTTC. Its translation is CASSQDTSLAYNEQFF.

As to this clone: Other DNA sequences from this sample encode an identical CDR3 as well. The genes are TRBV28 and TRBJ1-5; tentative D call: TRBD1 (5 bases). The CDR3 contains 15 residues. CDR1 is MDHEN and CDR2 is SYDVKM in the germline V gene. Deletions cut 3 bases from V and 2 bases from J, with 11 bases between. CDR3 DNA: TGTGCCAGCAGTTTCGGGGGTGAAGGCAATCAGCCCCAGCATTTT. Amino acids: CASSFGGEGNQPQHF.

The rearrangement uses TRBV5-4 and TRBJ2-1; 9 bases are a match to TRBD2. The CDR3 is 16 residues long. The V segment lost 4 bases and the J segment 0 bases; nucleotides outside the gene matches: 5. Germline CDR1 SGHNT, CDR2 YYREEE (reference sequence). CDR3 region: CASSRLAESSYNEQFF. CDR3 DNA: TGTGCCAGCAGCAGACTAGCGGAGAGCTCCTACAATGAGCAGTTCTTC.

V usage is TRBV18 and J usage is TRBJ1-1; D call uncertain. Trimming left V 2 bases short and J 8 bases short, with 12 bases between. The CDR3 consists of 13 residues. The V gene's germline CDR1 is KGHSH and CDR2 LQKENI. The CDR3, as DNA: TGTGCCAGCTCACCAGGGAGGGAGAGGGAAGCTTTCTTT. Protein product: CASSPGREREAFF.

V gene TRBV27 combines with J gene TRBJ2-7; 7 positions agree with TRBD1. The length of the CDR3 is 13 residues. Germline trimming cut 6 bases from V and 6 bases from J; bases unmatched to any gene: 8. Germline lookup yields CDR1 MNHEY and CDR2 SMNVEV (reference sequence). The CDR3 bases are TGTGCCAGCAGGCTAACAGGGGCCGGCGAGCAGTACTTC. Translating gives CASRLTGAGEQYF.

The chain employs TRBV5-8 and TRBJ2-6; a possible D gene is TRBD2 (5 bases). V lost 2 bases and J lost 4, with 13 bases in between. Germline V CDR1 and CDR2: SGHTS, YDEGEE. The CDR3 extends over 16 amino acids. CDR3 residues: CASSLGGLLGANVLTF. The CDR3 DNA reads as TGTGCCAGCAGCTTAGGAGGTCTTTTAGGGGCCAACGTCCTGACTTTC.

V gene TRBV19 combines with J gene TRBJ1-2, with D unresolved. Germline CDR1 reads LNHDA; CDR2 reads SQIVND (reference sequence). This CDR3 comprises 13 residues. Trimming left V 5 bases short and J 8 bases short, with 15 bases between. The CDR3 DNA follows: TGTGCCAGTAGTCCTGGGAATTCAAAAGGCTACACCTTC. Its translation: CASSPGNSKGYTF.

The chain combines TRBV18 with TRBJ2-1, with 10 nucleotides matching TRBD2. Germline CDR1 is KGHSH and CDR2 is LQKENI. V lost 2 bases to trimming and J lost 9 bases; unmatched junction nucleotides: 10. The length of the CDR3 is 16 residues. CDR3 region: CASSPELAGVWSEQFF. The CDR3, as DNA: TGTGCCAGCTCACCAGAGCTAGCGGGAGTATGGAGTGAGCAGTTCTTC.